These T cell receptor beta chains were read from a single sample in a study of sequential checkpoint blockade in melanoma. Measured with immunoSEQ multiplex PCR; TCRdb has only the in-frame clones, and not every one. The table lists under 9,500 clones, roughly three fifths of them singletons. Sequencing was performed on CD8+ T cells sorted from blood (inferred from file names), taken from a patient given nivolumab and ipilimumab in sequence. These receptors were obtained from a human donor with melanoma. Both conserved end residues are part of each CDR3. The D gene is left open where the match is weak. The size field is filled for only some rows; it gives once, few, many or a size class.

CDR3 length	V gene	clone size	J gene	D gene	CDR3 protein	CDR3 DNA
15	TRBV28	NA	TRBJ1-1	TRBD1	CASSGQAQKYTEAFF	TGTGCCAGCAGCGGACAGGCCCAAAAGTACACTGAAGCTTTCTTT
14	TRBV7-9	NA	TRBJ2-7	TRBD2	CASSLTGGVREQYF	TGTGCCAGCAGCTTAACGGGAGGGGTTCGCGAGCAGTACTTC
16	TRBV2	NA	TRBJ1-1	NA	CASSDVRDSSNTEAFF	TGTGCCAGCAGTGATGTGCGGGACTCCTCGAACACTGAAGCTTTCTTT
14	TRBV28	NA	TRBJ2-7	NA	CASSQNLARSEQYF	TGTGCCAGCAGTCAAAATCTCGCTCGGTCCGAGCAGTACTTC
15	TRBV9	NA	TRBJ2-2	NA	CASSAGGRSNGELFF	TGTGCCAGCAGCGCCGGAGGTAGAAGTAACGGGGAGCTGTTTTTT
16	TRBV7-3	few	TRBJ1-5	NA	CASSPGPDRNYSAQHF	TGTGCCAGCAGCCCCGGACCGGACAGAAACTATTCAGCCCAGCATTTT
15	TRBV4-2	NA	TRBJ2-5	TRBD2	CASSSGLAGQETQYF	TGTGCCAGCAGCAGCGGACTAGCGGGACAAGAGACCCAGTACTTC
12	TRBV19	medium-sized	TRBJ2-1	TRBD2	CASSSGGNEQFF	TGTGCCAGTAGTAGCGGGGGGAATGAGCAGTTCTTC
18	TRBV7-9	NA	TRBJ2-1	NA	CASSFGQGQGSSYNEQFF	TGTGCCAGCAGCTTTGGCCAGGGTCAGGGGAGCTCCTACAATGAGCAGTTCTTC
13	TRBV30	few	TRBJ2-2	NA	CAGGGESVGELFF	TGTGCCGGAGGCGGGGAATCGGTAGGGGAGCTGTTTTTT
15	TRBV4-2	NA	TRBJ2-1	NA	CASSQESSAGNEQFF	TGTGCCAGCAGCCAAGAAAGTAGCGCGGGCAATGAGCAGTTCTTC
15	TRBV6-1	NA	TRBJ1-2	TRBD1	CASSEGTGGVYGYTF	TGTGCCAGCAGTGAGGGGACAGGGGGCGTCTATGGCTACACCTTC
14	TRBV7-9	NA	TRBJ2-7	NA	CASSRGDRLYEQYF	TGTGCCAGCAGCCGGGGGGACAGGCTATACGAGCAGTACTTC
14	TRBV6-5	once	TRBJ1-1	TRBD1	CASSSPLTTGVAFF	TGTGCCAGCAGTTCCCCCCTGACGACAGGGGTAGCTTTCTTT
15	TRBV6-6	NA	TRBJ2-1	TRBD2	CASSRAGEGYNEQFF	TGTGCCAGCAGCCGGGCGGGGGAGGGATACAATGAGCAGTTCTTC
14	TRBV6-5	few	TRBJ2-7	TRBD2	CASSFGTSWNEQYF	TGTGCCAGCAGTTTTGGGACTAGTTGGAACGAGCAGTACTTC
13	TRBV6-4	few	TRBJ2-2	TRBD1	CASSDSDRGELFF	TGTGCCAGCAGTGACTCGGACAGGGGGGAGCTGTTTTTT
16	TRBV4-2	once	TRBJ2-1	TRBD1	CASSPPRTGVYNEQFF	TGTGCCAGCAGCCCCCCCAGGACAGGGGTCTACAATGAGCAGTTCTTC
13	TRBV7-7	NA	TRBJ2-5	NA	CASSHRVGETQYF	TGTGCCAGCAGCCACAGGGTTGGGGAGACCCAGTACTTC
17	TRBV18	NA	TRBJ1-2	TRBD1	CASSPPVGGQGDYGYTF	TGTGCCAGCTCACCACCGGTGGGGGGACAGGGGGACTATGGCTACACCTTC
15	TRBV9	few	TRBJ2-7	NA	CASSVAMGGGYEQYF	TGTGCCAGCAGCGTAGCTATGGGGGGAGGCTACGAGCAGTACTTC
15	TRBV5-1	few	TRBJ2-7	TRBD2	CASSWGTSGALEQYF	TGCGCCAGCAGCTGGGGGACTAGCGGAGCCTTGGAGCAGTACTTC
14	TRBV7-9	few	TRBJ2-7	NA	CASSRYGPTYEQYF	TGTGCCAGCAGCCGTTACGGTCCAACCTACGAGCAGTACTTC
14	TRBV27	once	TRBJ1-2	NA	CASSPSIPGYGYTF	TGTGCCAGCAGTCCATCTATACCAGGGTACGGCTACACCTTC
17	TRBV19	NA	TRBJ1-2	TRBD1	CASSMLPPLWTGGGYTF	TGTGCCAGTAGTATGCTTCCGCCGCTTTGGACAGGGGGCGGCTACACCTTC
14	TRBV10-3	NA	TRBJ1-1	NA	CAIAGTKATDEAFF	TGTGCCATAGCCGGGACAAAGGCTACCGATGAAGCTTTCTTT
16	TRBV5-8	NA	TRBJ2-1	TRBD2	CASSPLTSGTYNEQFF	TGTGCCAGCAGCCCCTTAACTAGCGGAACATACAATGAGCAGTTCTTC
13	TRBV6-6	few	TRBJ1-5	NA	CASREGFGQPQHF	TGTGCCAGCAGGGAGGGTTTTGGTCAGCCCCAGCATTTT
16	TRBV6-4	medium-sized	TRBJ2-1	NA	CASSYSGGSSYNEQFF	TGTGCCAGCAGTTACTCCGGGGGTTCATCCTACAATGAGCAGTTCTTC
15	TRBV6-5	few	TRBJ1-1	TRBD1	CATRDRDRVNTEAFF	TGTGCCACCCGGGACAGGGATAGAGTGAACACTGAAGCTTTCTTT
13	TRBV5-1	NA	TRBJ2-2	NA	CASSPERPGELFF	TGCGCCAGCAGTCCCGAGAGGCCCGGGGAGCTGTTTTTT
15	TRBV6-4	few	TRBJ2-5	TRBD1	CASSVTGTASETQYF	TGTGCCAGCAGTGTAACCGGGACAGCCTCAGAGACCCAGTACTTC
15	TRBV9	NA	TRBJ2-7	NA	CASSVAPSGYYEQYF	TGTGCCAGCAGCGTGGCGCCCAGCGGATACTACGAGCAGTACTTC
16	TRBV19	NA	TRBJ2-2	TRBD2	CASSYLGGRRTGELFF	TGTGCCAGTAGTTATCTGGGAGGGCGCAGGACCGGGGAGCTGTTTTTT
16	TRBV7-5	NA	TRBJ2-1	NA	CASSLIGESSYNEQFF	TGTGCCAGCAGCTTAATTGGGGAGAGCTCCTACAATGAGCAGTTCTTC
15	TRBV7-3	few	TRBJ1-3	NA	CASSLRGVTGNTIYF	TGTGCCAGCAGCCTAAGGGGGGTCACTGGAAACACCATATATTTT
17	TRBV4-3	NA	TRBJ1-1	TRBD1	CASSWNPHTGDNTEAFF	TGCGCCAGCAGCTGGAACCCCCACACAGGGGACAACACTGAAGCTTTCTTT
13	TRBV27	NA	TRBJ1-1	NA	CASSLYAGIEAFF	TGTGCCAGCAGTTTATATGCAGGCATTGAAGCTTTCTTT
12	TRBV28	NA	TRBJ1-1	NA	CATRLGGTEAFF	TGTGCCACTCGGCTTGGGGGGACGGAAGCTTTCTTT
14	TRBV7-8	NA	TRBJ1-1	NA	CASSPGGADTEAFF	TGTGCCAGCAGCCCTGGGGGGGCGGACACTGAAGCTTTCTTT
12	TRBV29-1	NA	TRBJ1-2	NA	CSVVAGLYGYTF	TGCAGCGTTGTGGCAGGACTCTATGGCTACACCTTC
14	TRBV28	NA	TRBJ2-7	NA	CASSPPTGSREQYF	TGTGCCAGCAGCCCCCCAACAGGGTCCCGCGAGCAGTACTTC
16	TRBV4-1	once	TRBJ2-7	TRBD2	CASSPTPGLASQEQYF	TGCGCCAGCAGCCCAACCCCGGGACTAGCATCCCAGGAGCAGTACTTC
14	TRBV15	NA	TRBJ2-3	NA	CAAGDKGRTDTQYF	TGTGCCGCGGGGGACAAGGGGAGGACAGATACGCAGTATTTT
14	TRBV13	NA	TRBJ1-3	NA	CASSLEGLGNTIYF	TGTGCCAGCAGCTTAGAGGGGTTGGGAAACACCATATATTTT
13	TRBV28	NA	TRBJ1-2	NA	CAGRKGPNYGYTF	TGTGCCGGCCGTAAGGGGCCTAACTATGGCTACACCTTC
12	TRBV9	NA	TRBJ1-1	NA	CASSAFNTEAFF	TGTGCCAGCAGCGCCTTTAACACTGAAGCTTTCTTT
14	TRBV14	few	TRBJ1-2	NA	CASSQGGPLHGYTF	TGTGCCAGCAGCCAGGGAGGACCCCTTCATGGCTACACCTTC
17	TRBV19	NA	TRBJ2-3	TRBD2	CASKGGTSGDYTDTQYF	TGTGCCAGTAAGGGCGGGACTAGCGGGGACTACACAGATACGCAGTATTTT
16	TRBV7-8	NA	TRBJ2-7	TRBD2	CASSSMTSASSYEQYF	TGTGCCAGCAGCTCAATGACTAGCGCGAGCTCCTACGAGCAGTACTTC
15	TRBV6-5	once	TRBJ2-1	NA	CASSYGPMAYNEQFF	TGTGCCAGCAGTTACGGCCCGATGGCCTACAATGAGCAGTTCTTC
14	TRBV14	medium-sized	TRBJ2-7	TRBD2	CASQLAGGIYEQYF	TGTGCCAGCCAATTAGCGGGAGGTATTTACGAGCAGTACTTC
18	TRBV7-9	NA	TRBJ1-4	NA	CASSQLVVRAVTNEKLFF	TGTGCCAGCAGCCAACTGGTCGTCAGGGCGGTAACTAATGAAAAACTGTTTTTT
17	TRBV9	NA	TRBJ1-6	TRBD1	CASGEPPGTGDNSPLHF	TGTGCCAGCGGAGAACCCCCGGGGACAGGGGATAATTCTCCCCTCCACTTT
15	TRBV21-1	once	TRBJ2-1	NA	CASSMSPEPNNEQFF	TGTGCCAGCAGCATGAGTCCCGAACCTAACAATGAGCAGTTCTTC